These T cell receptor beta chains were read from a single sample in a study of blood T cell repertoires in COVID-19. The table came from immunoSEQ multiplex PCR; TCRdb's copy has only in-frame clones and leaves some out. Of about 220,000 clones in the sample, less than 90% were seen once. Sequences were obtained from peripheral blood. The receptors were sampled from a man aged 25-45 years with active or convalescent COVID-19. Both conserved end residues are part of each CDR3. The D gene is left open where the match is weak. A clone size is listed for some rows: how often the clone was seen (once, few, many), or a class if it is expanded.

TRBD2	TRBV5-4	TRBJ2-5	.	CASSSRLAGRETQYF	TGTGCCAGCAGCTCCCGTCTAGCGGGGAGGGAGACCCAGTACTTC
TRBD2	TRBV11-2	TRBJ2-7	.	CASSSLLAGGRYF	TGTGCCAGCAGCTCCCTACTAGCGGGGGGAAGGTACTTC
TRBD2	TRBV30	TRBJ2-5	once	CAWSVDGRARETQYF	TGTGCCTGGAGTGTAGACGGGAGGGCCCGTGAGACCCAGTACTTC
.	TRBV24-1	TRBJ2-3	.	CATSGDIATDTQYF	TGTGCCACCAGTGGAGACATAGCGACAGATACGCAGTATTTT
.	TRBV7-2	TRBJ1-2	few	CASSPHRPGANYGYTF	TGTGCCAGCAGCCCTCACCGACCGGGAGCTAACTATGGCTACACCTTC
TRBD2	TRBV18	TRBJ2-1	.	CASSPGLAFYNEQFF	TGTGCCAGCTCCCCAGGACTAGCGTTTTACAATGAGCAGTTCTTC
.	TRBV7-2	TRBJ2-7	.	CASSLTVPSYEQYF	TGTGCCAGCAGCTTAACGGTTCCCTCCTACGAGCAGTACTTC
TRBD1	TRBV10-2	TRBJ1-4	once	CASSGGQGEKLFF	TGCGCCAGCAGTGGTGGACAGGGTGAAAAACTGTTTTTT
.	TRBV28	TRBJ1-6	.	CASSPGTGKLSNSPLHF	TGTGCCAGCAGCCCCGGGACTGGGAAACTCAGTAATTCACCCCTCCACTTT
TRBD1	TRBV28	TRBJ2-7	.	CASRRTGQTLSGYEQYF	TGTGCCAGCAGACGGACAGGGCAAACACTCTCGGGCTACGAGCAGTACTTC
TRBD1	TRBV5-1	TRBJ1-1	.	CASSLGQGVDEAFF	TGCGCCAGCAGCTTGGGACAGGGGGTTGATGAAGCTTTCTTT
TRBD1	TRBV9	TRBJ2-1	.	CASSNGTVYNEQFF	TGTGCCAGCAGCAACGGGACAGTTTACAATGAGCAGTTCTTC
TRBD2	TRBV5-6	TRBJ2-3	.	CASSPLAGAAADTQYF	TGTGCCAGCAGCCCGTTAGCGGGAGCGGCGGCAGATACGCAGTATTTT
TRBD2	TRBV5-8	TRBJ2-4	.	CASSYILAGGLDIQYF	TGTGCCAGCAGCTACATACTAGCGGGGGGATTAGACATTCAGTACTTC
TRBD1	TRBV4-1	TRBJ2-2	.	CASSWGQSTGELFF	TGCGCCAGCAGCTGGGGACAGTCCACCGGGGAGCTGTTTTTT
.	TRBV6-2/TRBV6-3	TRBJ2-1	.	CASSYEGAHNEQFF	TGTGCCAGCAGTTACGAAGGGGCCCACAATGAGCAGTTCTTC
.	TRBV6-1	TRBJ1-1	.	CASSEGSGGAAFF	TGTGCCAGCAGTGAGGGTAGTGGAGGGGCAGCTTTCTTT
.	TRBV27	TRBJ1-3	.	CASSFNKGNTIYF	TGTGCCAGCAGTTTTAACAAAGGAAACACCATATATTTT
.	TRBV29-1	TRBJ2-5	few	CSALELETQYF	TGCAGCGCCCTAGAATTAGAGACCCAGTACTTC
.	TRBV2	TRBJ2-7	.	CASGRTAYYEQYF	TGTGCCAGCGGAAGGACAGCTTACTACGAGCAGTACTTC
.	TRBV6-5	TRBJ2-1	once	CASSYFERRWDEQFF	TGTGCCAGCAGTTACTTCGAGCGGAGGTGGGATGAGCAGTTCTTC
.	TRBV4-1	TRBJ1-1	.	CASSQGGYGTEAFF	TGCGCCAGCAGCCAAGGCGGGTACGGCACTGAAGCTTTCTTT
TRBD1	TRBV4-1	TRBJ2-2	.	CASSQDLTGGRTGELFF	TGCGCCAGCAGCCAAGATTTGACAGGGGGCAGGACCGGGGAGCTGTTTTTT
.	TRBV28	TRBJ1-6	.	CASSFRSRVGSPLHF	TGTGCCAGCAGTTTCCGGTCCAGGGTAGGATCACCCCTCCACTTT
TRBD2	TRBV29-1	TRBJ2-1	.	CGLASSYNEQFF	TGCGGACTAGCGAGTTCCTACAATGAGCAGTTCTTC
.	TRBV29-1	TRBJ1-4	.	CSVYDRGGLFF	TGCAGCGTTTATGATCGGGGGGGACTGTTTTTT
.	TRBV18	TRBJ1-4	.	CASSRGLNEKLFF	TGTGCCAGCTCACGGGGACTTAATGAAAAACTGTTTTTT
.	TRBV15	TRBJ2-2	.	CATSRDLFTGELFF	TGTGCCACCAGCAGAGATCTTTTCACCGGGGAGCTGTTTTTT
TRBD1	TRBV30	TRBJ1-1	.	CAWSSLTGGKNTEAFF	TGTGCCTGGAGTTCCCTGACAGGGGGCAAGAACACTGAAGCTTTCTTT
.	TRBV10-3	TRBJ2-3	once	CAISWSMSTDTQYF	TGTGCCATCAGTTGGAGTATGAGCACAGATACGCAGTATTTT
TRBD1	TRBV2	TRBJ2-5	.	CASRKLSGGFLQETQYF	TGTGCCAGCAGGAAACTCTCAGGGGGCTTTCTCCAAGAGACCCAGTACTTC
.	TRBV6-6	TRBJ1-1	.	CASSTRGAEAFF	TGTGCCAGCAGTACCCGGGGGGCTGAAGCTTTCTTT
TRBD2	TRBV14	TRBJ2-1	.	CASRHHGDYHNEQFF	TGTGCCAGCAGACACCACGGGGACTACCACAATGAGCAGTTCTTC
TRBD2	TRBV7-2	TRBJ2-2	once	CASSPPRGGGSGSTGELFF	TGTGCCAGCAGCCCACCTCGAGGCGGTGGTAGCGGGAGTACCGGGGAGCTGTTTTTT
TRBD2	TRBV6-5	TRBJ2-1	.	CASSYSTSGSVNEQFF	TGTGCCAGCAGTTACTCTACTAGCGGGAGTGTCAATGAGCAGTTCTTC
.	TRBV6-5	TRBJ1-2	.	CASSYSGGTSYGYTF	TGTGCCAGCAGTTACAGCGGGGGGACCAGCTATGGCTACACCTTC
TRBD1	TRBV12-3/TRBV12-4	TRBJ1-2	few	CASSFTGGYGYTF	TGTGCCAGCAGTTTTACAGGGGGCTATGGCTACACCTTC
.	TRBV2	TRBJ2-3	.	CASMKSLTELRADTQYF	TGTGCCAGCATGAAGAGTTTGACAGAACTGCGCGCAGATACGCAGTATTTT
TRBD1	TRBV25-1	TRBJ1-1	.	CASGEDRDEAFF	TGTGCCAGCGGGGAGGACAGGGACGAAGCTTTCTTT
.	TRBV9	TRBJ2-3	.	CASSPFGGTTDTQYF	TGTGCCAGCAGCCCCTTCGGCGGGACCACAGATACGCAGTATTTT
.	TRBV9	TRBJ2-6	.	CASSAEFRGSGANVLTF	TGTGCCAGCAGCGCAGAATTCAGGGGCTCTGGGGCCAACGTCCTGACTTTC
.	TRBV6-5	TRBJ1-1	.	CASLLDVNTEAFF	TGTGCCAGTCTACTAGACGTGAACACTGAAGCTTTCTTT
.	TRBV19	TRBJ1-5	once	CASSPVGGYSNQPQHF	TGTGCCAGTAGCCCGGTTGGAGGGTATAGCAATCAGCCCCAGCATTTT
TRBD1	TRBV24-1	TRBJ2-5	.	CATETFRDREPQETQYF	TGTGCCACCGAGACTTTCCGGGACAGGGAGCCCCAAGAGACCCAGTACTTC
.	TRBV7-2	TRBJ1-6	.	CASSPQGRLNSPLHF	TGTGCCAGCAGCCCTCAGGGGAGACTAAATTCACCCCTCCACTTT
TRBD2	TRBV24-1	TRBJ2-1	.	CATSDFVLAGSSGQFF	TGTGCCACCAGTGATTTTGTTCTAGCGGGCTCCTCGGGGCAGTTCTTC
TRBD2	TRBV24-1	TRBJ2-1	.	CATSDPFSGGLYNEQFF	TGTGCCACCAGTGACCCCTTTAGCGGGGGGCTCTACAATGAGCAGTTCTTC
TRBD1	TRBV11-1	TRBJ2-7	.	CASSLGTGYEQYF	TGTGCCAGCAGCTTAGGGACAGGCTACGAGCAGTACTTC
TRBD1	TRBV12-3/TRBV12-4	TRBJ1-1	.	CASSGQGRVEAFF	TGTGCCAGCAGCGGACAGGGAAGGGTGGAAGCTTTCTTT
TRBD2	TRBV4-3	TRBJ2-1	.	CASSQGRGGFNHEQFF	TGCGCCAGCAGCCAAGGCCGGGGGGGGTTTAACCATGAGCAGTTCTTC
.	TRBV7-6	TRBJ2-1	once	CASSWLAQNSYNEQFF	TGTGCCAGCAGCTGGCTAGCGCAGAACTCCTACAATGAGCAGTTCTTC
TRBD2	TRBV5-1	TRBJ2-3	.	CASSLVTSGAYTDTQYF	TGCGCCAGCAGCTTGGTGACTAGCGGGGCCTACACAGATACGCAGTATTTT
.	TRBV12-3/TRBV12-4	TRBJ1-2	.	CASSSPGTYGYTF	TGTGCCAGCAGTTCACCTGGGACTTATGGCTACACCTTC
.	TRBV19	TRBJ1-5	.	CASKFGEGNNQPQHF	TGTGCCAGTAAGTTCGGGGAAGGAAACAATCAGCCCCAGCATTTT